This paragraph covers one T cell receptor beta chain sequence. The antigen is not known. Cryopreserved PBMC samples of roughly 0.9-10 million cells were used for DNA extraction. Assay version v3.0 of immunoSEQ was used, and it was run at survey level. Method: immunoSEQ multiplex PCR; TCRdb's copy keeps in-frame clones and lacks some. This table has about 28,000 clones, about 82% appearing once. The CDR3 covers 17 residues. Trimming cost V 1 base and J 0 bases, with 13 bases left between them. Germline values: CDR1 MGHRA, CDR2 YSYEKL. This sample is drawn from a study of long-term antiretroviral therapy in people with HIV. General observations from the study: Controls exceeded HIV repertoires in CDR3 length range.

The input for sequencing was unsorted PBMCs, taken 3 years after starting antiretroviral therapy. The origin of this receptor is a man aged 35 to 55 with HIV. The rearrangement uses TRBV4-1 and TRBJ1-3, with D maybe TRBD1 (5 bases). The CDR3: CASSQVRGPSSGNTIYF. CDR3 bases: TGCGCCAGCAGCCAAGTGAGGGGTCCGAGCTCTGGAAACACCATATATTTT.